Listed below are T cell receptor beta chains from one sample, sequenced in a study of T cell responses to AZD1222 COVID-19 vaccine. Using immunoSEQ multiplex PCR, the repertoire was profiled, and TCRdb retains in-frame clones only, with some absent. The table records 95,000 to 150,000 clones, 87% of them present only once. Material: peripheral blood, obtained on day 0 of AZD1222 vaccination. The receptors stem from an adult in good health. CDR3s include the opening cysteine and the closing phenylalanine or tryptophan. The D gene is left open where the match is weak. A row's size may be missing; if present it is once, few, many or a size class.

CDR3: CASSLNGLAGEQFF; DNA: TGTGCCAGCAGCTTAAATGGACTAGCGGGAGAGCAGTTCTTC; J: TRBJ2-1; D: TRBD2; V: TRBV7-3; size: NA
CDR3: CASSLRGQGASEQYF; DNA: TGTGCCAGCAGCTTACGCGGACAGGGGGCGAGCGAGCAGTACTTC; J: TRBJ2-7; D: TRBD1; V: TRBV13; size: NA
CDR3: CAWSAGGYGYTF; DNA: TGTGCCTGGAGCGCAGGGGGCTATGGCTACACCTTC; J: TRBJ1-2; D: TRBD1; V: TRBV30; size: NA
CDR3: CASSVGQGSYEQYF; DNA: TGCGCCAGCAGCGTGGGACAGGGGTCCTACGAGCAGTACTTC; J: TRBJ2-7; D: TRBD1; V: TRBV5-1; size: NA
CDR3: CASGQVSSYNEQFF; DNA: TGTGCCAGTGGACAGGTTAGCTCCTACAATGAGCAGTTCTTC; J: TRBJ2-1; D: TRBD1; V: TRBV19; size: NA
CDR3: CASSQDLAVSYEQYF; DNA: TGTGCCAGCAGCCAAGATCTAGCGGTTTCCTACGAGCAGTACTTC; J: TRBJ2-7; D: TRBD2; V: TRBV3-1/TRBV3-2; size: NA
CDR3: CASSSRRGYNEQFF; DNA: TGTGCCAGCAGCTCTAGACGCGGTTACAATGAGCAGTTCTTC; J: TRBJ2-1; D: NA; V: TRBV7-9; size: NA
CDR3: CASSGPGQGAGETQYF; DNA: TGTGCCAGCAGCGGACCCGGACAGGGGGCAGGGGAGACCCAGTACTTC; J: TRBJ2-5; D: TRBD1; V: TRBV7-8; size: NA
CDR3: CSASFTLGGTGELFF; DNA: TGCAGTGCTAGTTTTACCCTGGGTGGGACCGGGGAGCTGTTTTTT; J: TRBJ2-2; D: NA; V: TRBV20-1; size: NA
CDR3: CATAKDRDTEAFF; DNA: TGTGCCACCGCTAAGGACAGGGACACTGAAGCTTTCTTT; J: TRBJ1-1; D: TRBD1; V: TRBV15; size: NA
CDR3: CASGHDRGPDSPLHF; DNA: TGCGCCAGCGGCCACGACAGGGGGCCGGATTCACCCCTCCACTTT; J: TRBJ1-6; D: TRBD1; V: TRBV5-1; size: NA
CDR3: CASSYRGQAPGNTEAFF; DNA: TGTGCCAGTAGCTACCGGGGACAGGCGCCGGGGAACACTGAAGCTTTCTTT; J: TRBJ1-1; D: TRBD1; V: TRBV19; size: NA
CDR3: CASSPPVHTYEQYF; DNA: TGTGCCAGCTCACCACCGGTACACACCTACGAGCAGTACTTC; J: TRBJ2-7; D: NA; V: TRBV18; size: NA
CDR3: CATSDLSGGAGELFF; DNA: TGTGCCACCAGTGATTTGTCAGGGGGGGCCGGGGAGCTGTTTTTT; J: TRBJ2-2; D: NA; V: TRBV24-1; size: once
CDR3: CAWRAGISYNEQFF; DNA: TGTGCCTGGAGAGCAGGAATCTCCTACAATGAGCAGTTCTTC; J: TRBJ2-1; D: NA; V: TRBV30; size: NA
CDR3: CASSYSQQGYSNQPQHF; DNA: TGTGCCAGCAGTTACTCGCAACAGGGATATAGCAATCAGCCCCAGCATTTT; J: TRBJ1-5; D: NA; V: TRBV6-2/TRBV6-3; size: NA
CDR3: CASSFPDNQETQYF; DNA: TGTGCCAGCAGTTTTCCGGATAACCAAGAGACCCAGTACTTC; J: TRBJ2-5; D: NA; V: TRBV28; size: NA
CDR3: CASSLDIGTFYNEQFF; DNA: TGTGCCAGCAGTTTAGACATCGGGACTTTCTACAATGAGCAGTTCTTC; J: TRBJ2-1; D: NA; V: TRBV27; size: NA
CDR3: CASSQERRDTQYF; DNA: TGTGCCAGCAGCCAAGAAAGACGAGATACGCAGTATTTT; J: TRBJ2-3; D: NA; V: TRBV14; size: NA
CDR3: CASSLDPGASDNSPLHF; DNA: TGTGCCAGCAGTTTAGATCCAGGCGCCTCAGATAATTCACCCCTCCACTTT; J: TRBJ1-6; D: NA; V: TRBV27; size: NA
CDR3: CAWRADRLAKNIQYF; DNA: TGTGCCTGGAGGGCAGATCGCTTAGCCAAAAACATTCAGTACTTC; J: TRBJ2-4; D: NA; V: TRBV30; size: NA
CDR3: CASRQTSGGFRTGELFF; DNA: TGTGCCAGCAGGCAGACTAGCGGGGGCTTTCGGACCGGGGAGCTGTTTTTT; J: TRBJ2-2; D: TRBD2; V: TRBV28; size: NA
CDR3: CASSFRLLEQYF; DNA: TGTGCCAGCAGTTTCCGGTTATTAGAGCAGTACTTC; J: TRBJ2-7; D: NA; V: TRBV28; size: NA
CDR3: CASSETSGGANEQFF; DNA: TGTGCCAGCAGCGAGACTAGCGGGGGGGCGAATGAGCAGTTCTTC; J: TRBJ2-1; D: TRBD2; V: TRBV9; size: NA
CDR3: CASSEHPDTQYF; DNA: TGTGCCAGCAGCGAACATCCAGATACGCAGTATTTT; J: TRBJ2-3; D: NA; V: TRBV9; size: NA
CDR3: CASSNRNEQFF; DNA: TGTGCCAGTAGTAACCGGAATGAGCAGTTCTTC; J: TRBJ2-1; D: NA; V: TRBV19; size: NA
CDR3: CAWSVFGTRGEQYF; DNA: TGTGCCTGGAGTGTTTTTGGGACTAGGGGGGAGCAGTACTTC; J: TRBJ2-7; D: TRBD2; V: TRBV30; size: NA
CDR3: CASSPGLDSYNEQFF; DNA: TGTGCCAGCAGCCCAGGATTAGATTCCTACAATGAGCAGTTCTTC; J: TRBJ2-1; D: NA; V: TRBV5-4; size: NA
CDR3: CAISIPGGNTEAFF; DNA: TGTGCCATCAGTATCCCTGGTGGGAACACTGAAGCTTTCTTT; J: TRBJ1-1; D: NA; V: TRBV10-3; size: NA
CDR3: CASTNRAGKTYNEQFF; DNA: TGTGCCAGTACCAATAGAGCGGGGAAGACCTACAATGAGCAGTTCTTC; J: TRBJ2-1; D: TRBD2; V: TRBV19; size: once
CDR3: CASRQGLWDEQYF; DNA: TGTGCCAGTCGACAGGGTCTCTGGGACGAGCAGTACTTC; J: TRBJ2-7; D: TRBD1; V: TRBV6-5; size: once